Each of the 19 T cell receptor beta chains below was sequenced from the same sample in a study of cytomegalovirus exposure and HLA in healthy donors. The PCR made use of 60 Vbeta and 13 Jbeta primers. TCRdb's copy holds only in-frame clones and misses some; the assay was immunoSEQ multiplex PCR. The top ten hold roughly 3.8% of the sample, which has about 94,000 clones, 75% to 80% seen once. Sequenced input: PBMCs. The receptors originated from a woman between 40 and 50 years old in good health and CMV-seronegative.

The chain uses TRBV18 and TRBJ2-7, with D possibly TRBD1 on 6 matching bases. The germline V gene encodes CDR1 KGHSH and CDR2 LQKENI. With 6 bases removed from V and 3 bases from J, the gap between germline ends came to 27 bases. This CDR3 comprises 18 residues. CDR3 loop: CASSQRGEGVGSFYEQYF. The CDR3 DNA reads as TGTGCCAGCTCCCAAAGGGGAGAGGGGGTAGGTTCATTCTACGAGCAGTACTTC.

This rearrangement joins TRBV4-1 to TRBJ2-5, with TRBD1 matching 9 bases. The J call is uncertain, as TRBJ2-7 better fits the DNA end. This CDR3 is built from 14 residues. Looked up from germline, CDR1 is MGHRA and CDR2 is YSYEKL. The chain's CDR3 is CASSQQQGAYEQYF. Written as DNA, the CDR3 is TGCGCCAGCAGCCAGCAACAGGGGGCTTACGAGCAGTACTTC.

CDR3 sequence: CAYRGPRRDEQYF. In DNA, the CDR3 is TGTGCCTACAGGGGGCCCAGAAGGGACGAGCAGTACTTC. The V call is TRBV5-4, the J call TRBJ2-7, with 9 bases that match TRBD1. Trimming cost V 10 bases and J 5 bases; bases outside gene matches: 10. The CDR3 extends over 13 amino acids. CDR1 is SGHNT and CDR2 is YYREEE in the germline V gene (reference sequence).

The gene calls are TRBV6-5 and TRBJ2-5, with a tentative D call TRBD2 (7 bases). CDR1 MNHEY and CDR2 SVGAGI come from the germline V gene. The CDR3 has 14 amino acids. Trimming removed 6 bases at V and 2 bases at J, with 13 bases between. CDR3 in DNA: TGTGCCAGCAGCCCCGAGGGGGGGCAAGAGACCCAGTACTTC. It translates to CASSPEGGQETQYF.

Here the CDR3 DNA reads TGTGCCAGCAGTTTATCGAGGCCAGATACGCAGTATTTT. It encodes CASSLSRPDTQYF. The genes are TRBV27 and TRBJ2-3; D not resolved. The CDR3 covers 13 residues. Trimming removed 0 bases at V and 4 bases at J, with 5 bases between. Germline lookup yields CDR1 MNHEY and CDR2 SMNVEV (reference sequence).

The chain combines TRBV29-1 with TRBJ1-1, with TRBD1 identical over 10 bases. This CDR3 is built from 13 residues. Germline CDR1 reads SQVTM; CDR2 reads ANQGSEA. V dropped 3 bases and J dropped 5; count of bases not matched to a gene: 3. This chain's CDR3 is CSVETGGTTEAFF. The DNA for the CDR3 is TGCAGCGTTGAGACAGGGGGCACGACTGAAGCTTTCTTT.

The chain employs TRBV25-1 and TRBJ1-2, with a possible D match to TRBD1 (5 bases). Germline loops: CDR1 MGHDK, CDR2 SYGVNS. The CDR3 is made up of 13 amino acids. V lost 1 base, J lost 7 bases, and 10 bases lay in between. The CDR3 nucleotides are TGTGCCAGCAGTGAATCAGGGAATCTTGGCTACACCTTC. It specifies CASSESGNLGYTF.

The chain joins TRBV5-1 to TRBJ1-1; TRBD1 is a possible D gene (6 bases). Trimming took 5 bases from V and 1 from J, leaving 12 bases between them. The germline CDR1 and CDR2 sequences are SGHRS and YFSETQ. This CDR3 is built from 14 residues. Here the CDR3 reads CASSTGQTNTEAFF. CDR3 in DNA: TGCGCCAGCAGTACAGGACAGACGAACACTGAAGCTTTCTTT.

V is TRBV2 and J is TRBJ2-7; D is possibly TRBD1 (5 bases). The ends were cut back, 5 bases at V and 8 bases at J, with 16 bases in the middle. Looked up from germline, CDR1 is SNHLY and CDR2 is FYNNEI. This CDR3 spans 13 amino acids. CDR3 DNA: TGTGCCAGCAGTCAACGGACACTTACGAAGCAGTACTTC. Its translation: CASSQRTLTKQYF.

The genes are TRBV7-8 and TRBJ2-7, with 12 bases matching TRBD2. The trim removed 2 bases at V and 6 bases at J, leaving 8 bases unmatched. The CDR3 loop spans 16 amino acids. In germline, CDR1 is SGHVS, CDR2 FQNEAQ. The CDR3 sequence is CASSLSRLAGVGEQYF. CDR3 nucleotides: TGTGCCAGCAGCTTATCCAGACTAGCGGGGGTAGGCGAGCAGTACTTC.

The V gene is TRBV28, the J gene TRBJ2-7, with 8 nucleotides matching TRBD1. The CDR3 consists of 14 residues. The ends lost 2 bases at V and 3 bases at J; junction bases unmatched: 3. In germline, CDR1 is MDHEN, CDR2 SYDVKM. The CDR3 reads CASSLVDRVYEQYF. The DNA for the CDR3 is TGTGCCAGCAGTTTAGTGGACAGGGTCTACGAGCAGTACTTC.

The chain is built from TRBV5-8 and TRBJ1-5, with 9 bases identical to TRBD1. After removal of 2 bases from V and 4 bases from J, the junction contained 1 base not matched to a gene. Germline CDR1 and CDR2: SGHTS and YDEGEE. This CDR3 has 14 residues. Written as DNA, the CDR3 is TGTGCCAGCAGCTTAGGGACAGGGAATCAGCCCCAGCATTTT. It encodes CASSLGTGNQPQHF.

V and J are TRBV27 and TRBJ1-5, with D possibly TRBD1 on 5 matching bases. The V end was cut by 2 bases, the J end by 0 bases, with 11 bases between. Germline CDR1 reads MNHEY; CDR2 reads SMNVEV (reference sequence). This CDR3 has 16 amino acids. For the CDR3, the DNA is TGTGCCAGCAGTTTAAGGGGAACTTATAGCAATCAGCCCCAGCATTTT. It specifies CASSLRGTYSNQPQHF.

The V and J genes are TRBV30 and TRBJ1-1; D unresolved. Germline-derived CDR1 and CDR2 are GTSNPN and SVGIG (reference sequence). Trimming removed 0 bases from V and 4 bases from J, with 15 bases in between. This CDR3 contains 15 residues. The CDR3 loop is CAWSVLEGFGTEAFF. CDR3 bases: TGTGCCTGGAGTGTACTGGAGGGTTTTGGCACTGAAGCTTTCTTT.

DNA of the CDR3: TGTGCCAGCAGCGCCTACAGGGGAAGGGGAGAAAAACTGTTTTTT. Translating gives CASSAYRGRGEKLFF. The chain is built from TRBV5-6 and TRBJ1-4; TRBD1 matches 7 bases. The ends lost 4 bases at V and 8 bases at J; junction bases unmatched: 11. Looked up from germline, CDR1 is SGHDT and CDR2 is YYEEEE. There are 15 residues in the CDR3.

This clone was recorded only once. The DNA of the CDR3 is TGTGCCACCCGGCGGGACAGGGGGGATAATTCACCCCTCCACTTT. Residues: CATRRDRGDNSPLHF. The chain links TRBV2 to TRBJ1-6; 11 bases are a match to TRBD1. V shed 10 bases and J 5 bases; nucleotides not matched to a gene: 7. The CDR3 runs 15 residues. Looked up from germline, CDR1 is SNHLY and CDR2 is FYNNEI. Together with reference TRBV2 and TRBJ1-6, the CDR3 gives the full variable domain: EPEVTQTPSHQVTQMGQEVILRCVPISNHLYFYWYRQILGQKVEFLVSFYNNEISEKSEIFDDQFSVERPDGSNFTLKIRSTKLEDSAMYFCATRRDRGDNSPLHFGNGTRLTVT.

Comments on this clone: Relative to the germline gene, one junction end is altered; a read error may explain this. This rearrangement joins TRBV19 to TRBJ2-2; 8 bases map to TRBD1. The CDR3 spans 17 residues. Germline CDR1 reads LNHDA; CDR2 reads SQIVND (reference sequence). The chain's CDR3 is CASSKIGQGPNAGELFF. The CDR3 nucleotides are TGTGCCAGTAGTAAAATTGGACAGGGCCCGAACGCCGGGGAGCTGTTTTTT.

The chain joins TRBV7-2 to TRBJ2-3; 9 bases fit TRBD2. J was trimmed by 4 bases and V by 3 bases; bases with no gene match: 5. The CDR3 covers 15 residues. Germline CDR1 is SGHTA and CDR2 is FQGNSA. CDR3 region: CASSFGAGGADTQYF. CDR3 nucleotides: TGTGCCAGCAGCTTTGGAGCGGGGGGTGCAGATACGCAGTATTTT.

V is TRBV6-4 and J is TRBJ1-6; no definite D call. CDR1 is MRHNA and CDR2 is SNTAGT in the germline V gene. The V end was cut by 4 bases, the J end by 7 bases, with 11 bases between. The CDR3 runs to 14 residues. CDR3 amino acids: CASSGEAGNSPLHF. CDR3 sequence (DNA): TGTGCCAGCAGTGGGGAGGCGGGGAATTCACCCCTCCACTTT.